The entry below describes one T cell receptor beta chain. Original processing methods: Estimation of nucleated cell counts relied on the amplification of reference gene primers. Assay: immunoSEQ multiplex PCR; the TCRdb copy retains only in-frame clones and omits some. The V and J calls and clone size were taken over from that table, and D and trimming were inferred from the DNA. The sample contains approximately 230,000 clones, under 85% of which appear only once. This entry belongs to a study of blood T cell repertoires in COVID-19. Trimming stripped 2 bases from V and 4 bases from J, with 8 bases between. The CDR3 length is 14 residues. CDR1 is SGHTA, CDR2 FQGNSA, per germline.

This TCR came from a woman between 35 and 50 years old with active or convalescent COVID-19. Sequencing was done on a sample of peripheral blood. The chain employs TRBV7-2 and TRBJ1-4; D is ambiguous. CDR3 DNA sequence: TGTGCCAGCAGCTTATTCCTGTTTAATGAAAAACTGTTTTTT. This gives the protein CASSLFLFNEKLFF.